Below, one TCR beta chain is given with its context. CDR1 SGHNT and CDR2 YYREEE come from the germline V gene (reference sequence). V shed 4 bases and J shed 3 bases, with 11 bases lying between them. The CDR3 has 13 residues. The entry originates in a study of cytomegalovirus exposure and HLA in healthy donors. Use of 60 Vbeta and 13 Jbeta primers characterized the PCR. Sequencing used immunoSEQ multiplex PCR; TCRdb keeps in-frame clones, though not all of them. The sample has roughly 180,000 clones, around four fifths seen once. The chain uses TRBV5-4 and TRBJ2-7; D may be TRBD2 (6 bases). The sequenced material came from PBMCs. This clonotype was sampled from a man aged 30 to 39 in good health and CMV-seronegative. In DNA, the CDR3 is TGTGCCAGCAGCCCCTGGGGGGACTACGAGCAGTACTTC. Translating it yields CASSPWGDYEQYF.